This T cell receptor (beta chain) was recorded in a study of blood T cell repertoires in COVID-19. About the research overall: Material from acute and convalescent COVID-19 was sourced from the United States, Italy and Spain. Nucleic acid was either cDNA or gDNA, and it came from T cells, B-cell-depleted T cells, or PBMCs.

Participants spanned ages about 18 to 90 years and resided in around 25 US areas. Authors' processing steps: Scientists estimated how many nucleated cells there were by amplifying reference gene primers. The method was immunoSEQ multiplex PCR; TCRdb's version includes in-frame clones alone and lacks a portion of them. V, J and clone size reflect that table, while D and trimming were determined from the DNA. Of approximately 250,000 clones detected, over 80% appear once; the ten largest clones hold approximately 4%. This receptor was obtained from a woman in her 30s with acute COVID-19. Sequencing was carried out using PBMCs or T cells enriched from blood (not recorded which).

The CDR3 protein is CASSVAPTGNEQFF. CDR3 bases: TGTGCCAGCAGCGTAGCCCCTACTGGCAATGAGCAGTTCTTC. This chain joins TRBV9 and TRBJ2-1; no clear D. Germline V gene sequence: CDR1 SGDLS, CDR2 YYNGEE. V was trimmed by 0 bases and J by 6 bases, leaving 10 bases between them. This CDR3 contains 14 residues. The full variable domain, with the rest looked up from reference TRBV9 and TRBJ2-1, is DSGVTQTPKHLITATGQRVTLRCSPRSGDLSVYWYQQSLDQGLQFLIQYYNGEERAKGNILERFSAQQFPDLHSELNLSSLELGDSALYFCASSVAPTGNEQFFGPGTRLTVL.